This T cell receptor (beta chain) was sequenced in a study of T cells in Graves' hyperthyroidism and ophthalmopathy. The CDR3 is 16 amino acids. From germline, CDR1 is SGHTS and CDR2 YDEGEE. With 0 bases removed from V and 6 bases from J, the gap between germline ends came to 13 bases. Study results and limitations: Most clonotypes expanded in the thyroid (above 0.001) were also present in blood.

On this clonotype: Its antigen is undetermined.

It was RNA transcripts that yielded the amplified TCR beta CDR3 regions. During a first-round RT-PCR of the TCR CDR3, the HTBI primer set was used. TCRdb reanalysed the multiplex PCR reads using MiXCR and keeps one entry per CDR3 protein. The sample lists some 560,000 distinct CDR3 sequences, 14% seen once, with over 11% in the top ten. Graves' hyperthyroidism qualified as stable when ophthalmopathy did not progress within 18 months. This sample holds PBMCs from about 9.3 ml fresh peripheral blood. This receptor was identified in a woman in her 40s with Graves' hyperthyroidism. The sequencing input was blood. V usage is TRBV5-8 and J usage is TRBJ2-6; no clear D gene. The CDR3 spells CASSLAVRFQANVLTF. The CDR3 DNA follows: TGTGCCAGCAGCTTGGCCGTTCGATTTCAGGCCAACGTCCTGACTTTC.